This TCR beta chain was profiled in a study of blood T cell repertoires in COVID-19. Looked up from germline, CDR1 is MDHEN and CDR2 is SYDVKM. V lost 5 bases to trimming and J lost 2 bases; unmatched junction nucleotides: 8. The CDR3 covers 17 residues. As handled by the study authors: Quantification of nucleated cells was approximated via reference gene primer amplification. Produced via immunoSEQ multiplex PCR; TCRdb's table is partial and in-frame only. From that table come the V and J calls and clone size; the DNA was used to work out D and trimming. The repertoire holds 130,000 to 150,000 clones, with roughly 78% as singletons.

The sample comprised peripheral blood. This sequence joins TRBV28 and TRBJ2-3; 12 nucleotides align to TRBD2. The sequence came from a man in his 60s with acute or convalescent COVID-19. The chain's CDR3 is CASSTLTSGRITDTQYF. As DNA, the CDR3 is TGTGCCAGCAGTACCTTGACTAGCGGGAGAATCACAGATACGCAGTATTTT. The full variable domain, with the rest looked up from reference TRBV28 and TRBJ2-3, is DVKVTQSSRYLVKRTGEKVFLECVQDMDHENMFWYRQDPGLGLRLIYFSYDVKMKEKGDIPEGYSVSREKKERFSLILESASTNQTSMYLCASSTLTSGRITDTQYFGPGTRLTVL.